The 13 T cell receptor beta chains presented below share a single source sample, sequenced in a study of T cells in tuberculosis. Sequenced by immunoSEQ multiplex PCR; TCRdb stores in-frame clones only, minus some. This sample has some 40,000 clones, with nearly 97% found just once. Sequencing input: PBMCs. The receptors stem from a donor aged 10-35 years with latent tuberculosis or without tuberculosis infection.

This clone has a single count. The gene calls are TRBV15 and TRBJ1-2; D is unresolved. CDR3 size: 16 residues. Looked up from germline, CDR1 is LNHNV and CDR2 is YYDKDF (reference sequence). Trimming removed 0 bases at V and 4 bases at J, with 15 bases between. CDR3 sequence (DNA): TGTGCCACCAGCAGAGATCTTGGCAGGTCAGGCTATGGCTACACCTTC. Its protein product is CATSRDLGRSGYGYTF. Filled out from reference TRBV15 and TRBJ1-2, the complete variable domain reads DAMVIQNPRYQVTQFGKPVTLSCSQTLNHNVMYWYQQKSSQAPKLLFHYYDKDFNNEADTPDNFQSRRPNTSFCFLDIRSPGLGDTAMYLCATSRDLGRSGYGYTFGSGTRLTVV.

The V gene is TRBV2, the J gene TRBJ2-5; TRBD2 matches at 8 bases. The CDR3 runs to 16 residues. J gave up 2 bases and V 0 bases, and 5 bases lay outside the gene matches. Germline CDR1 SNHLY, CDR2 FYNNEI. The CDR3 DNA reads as TGTGCCAGCAGTGAAGCCGTTAGCGGGAATCAAGAGACCCAGTACTTC. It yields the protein CASSEAVSGNQETQYF.

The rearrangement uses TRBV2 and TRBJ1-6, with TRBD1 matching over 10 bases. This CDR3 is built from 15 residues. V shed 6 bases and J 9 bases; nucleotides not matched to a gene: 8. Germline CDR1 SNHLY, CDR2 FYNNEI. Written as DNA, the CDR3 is TGTGCCAGCAGCCGGACAGGGGGGGATAGTTCACCCCTCCACTTT. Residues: CASSRTGGDSSPLHF. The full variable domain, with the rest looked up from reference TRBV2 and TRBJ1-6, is EPEVTQTPSHQVTQMGQEVILRCVPISNHLYFYWYRQILGQKVEFLVSFYNNEISEKSEIFDDQFSVERPDGSNFTLKIRSTKLEDSAMYFCASSRTGGDSSPLHFGNGTRLTVT.

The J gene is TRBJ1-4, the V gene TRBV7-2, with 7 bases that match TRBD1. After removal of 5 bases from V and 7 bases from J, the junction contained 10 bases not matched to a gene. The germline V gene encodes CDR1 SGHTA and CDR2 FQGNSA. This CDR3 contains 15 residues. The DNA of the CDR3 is TGTGCCAGCAGCCGGACGGACAGGACGAGTGAAAAACTGTTTTTT. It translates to CASSRTDRTSEKLFF. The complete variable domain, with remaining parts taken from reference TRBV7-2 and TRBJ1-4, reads GAGVSQSPSNKVTEKGKDVELRCDPISGHTALYWYRQSLGQGLEFLIYFQGNSAPDKSGLPSDRFSAERTGGSVSTLTIQRTQQEDSAVYLCASSRTDRTSEKLFFGSGTQLSVL.

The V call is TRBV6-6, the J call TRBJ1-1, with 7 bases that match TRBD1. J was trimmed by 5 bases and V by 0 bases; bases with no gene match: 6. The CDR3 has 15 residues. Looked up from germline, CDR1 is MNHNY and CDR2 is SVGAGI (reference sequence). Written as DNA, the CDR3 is TGTGCCAGCAGTTACTCGGGGCAGGGGGGAACTGAAGCTTTCTTT. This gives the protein CASSYSGQGGTEAFF.

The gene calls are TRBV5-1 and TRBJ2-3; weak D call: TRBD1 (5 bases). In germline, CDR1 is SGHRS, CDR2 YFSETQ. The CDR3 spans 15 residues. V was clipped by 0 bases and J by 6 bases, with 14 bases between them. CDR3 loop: CASSLEALRGDTQYF. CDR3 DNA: TGCGCCAGCAGCTTGGAGGCCCTTAGGGGCGATACGCAGTATTTT.

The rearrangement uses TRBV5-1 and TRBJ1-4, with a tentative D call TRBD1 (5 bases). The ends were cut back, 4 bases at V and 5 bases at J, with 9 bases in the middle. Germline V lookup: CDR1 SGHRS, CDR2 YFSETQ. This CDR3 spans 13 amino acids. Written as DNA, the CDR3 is TGCGCCAGCAGCAAGACAGAGAATGAAAAACTGTTTTTT. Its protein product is CASSKTENEKLFF.

DNA of the CDR3: TGCGCCAGCAGTGAGTCCCATCGGAGGTATAGCAATCAGCCCCAGCATTTT. As protein: CASSESHRRYSNQPQHF. V usage is TRBV10-1 and J usage is TRBJ1-5; D call uncertain. Deletions cut 0 bases from V and 0 bases from J, with 12 bases between. The CDR3 contains 17 residues. Germline CDR1 WNHNN, CDR2 SYGVQD (reference sequence).

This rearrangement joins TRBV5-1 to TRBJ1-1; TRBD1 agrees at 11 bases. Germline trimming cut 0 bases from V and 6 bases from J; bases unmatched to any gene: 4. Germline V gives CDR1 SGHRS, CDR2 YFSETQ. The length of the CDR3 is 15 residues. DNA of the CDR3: TGCGCCAGCAGCTTGGAGGGACAGGGGGGTGCTGAAGCTTTCTTT. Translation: CASSLEGQGGAEAFF. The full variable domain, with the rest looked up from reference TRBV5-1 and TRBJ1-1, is KAGVTQTPRYLIKTRGQQVTLSCSPISGHRSVSWYQQTPGQGLQFLFEYFSETQRNKGNFPGRFSGRQFSNSRSEMNVSTLELGDSALYLCASSLEGQGGAEAFFGQGTRLTVV.

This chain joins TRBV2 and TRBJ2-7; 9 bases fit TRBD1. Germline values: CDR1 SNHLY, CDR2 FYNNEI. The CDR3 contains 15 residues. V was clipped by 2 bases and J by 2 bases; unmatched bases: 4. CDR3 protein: CASSENTGGPYEQYF. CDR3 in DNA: TGTGCCAGCAGTGAAAATACAGGGGGCCCCTACGAGCAGTACTTC.

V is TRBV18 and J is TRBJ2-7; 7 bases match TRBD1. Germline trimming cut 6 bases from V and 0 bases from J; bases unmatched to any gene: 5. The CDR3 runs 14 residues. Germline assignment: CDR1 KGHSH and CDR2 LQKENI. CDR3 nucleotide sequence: TGTGCCAGCTCGACGGGACAGAGCTCCTACGAGCAGTACTTC. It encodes CASSTGQSSYEQYF.

The CDR3 sequence is CATSRDSGQGADYEQYF. In DNA, the CDR3 is TGTGCCACCAGCAGAGATTCGGGACAGGGGGCGGACTACGAGCAGTACTTC. The chain links TRBV15 to TRBJ2-7; 12 bases agree with TRBD1. J lost 3 bases, V lost 0 bases, and 6 bases had no gene match. CDR1 LNHNV and CDR2 YYDKDF come from the germline V gene (reference sequence). The CDR3 contains 17 residues.

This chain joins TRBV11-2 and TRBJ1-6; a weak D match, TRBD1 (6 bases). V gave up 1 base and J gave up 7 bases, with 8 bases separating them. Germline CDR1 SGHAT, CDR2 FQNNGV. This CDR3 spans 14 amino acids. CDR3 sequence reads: CASSLGTVNSPLHF. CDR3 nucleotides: TGTGCCAGCAGCTTAGGGACAGTAAATTCACCCCTCCACTTT.